These 10 T cell receptor beta chains share one sample of origin, sequenced in a study of GPR56 and killer-like receptors on CD4 memory cells. Cells were FACS-enriched into one of five CD4+ populations defined by killer cell lectin-like receptor and GPR56 expression. TCRdb reanalyzed the reads and collapses them to one entry per CDR3 protein, without DNA. The sample totals more than 2,000 distinct CDR3 sequences. The specimen was memory CD4+ T cells from blood. Source of these receptors: a human donor in good health.

This clonotype is labeled medium-sized based on frequency. The V call is TRBV7-2, the J call TRBJ2-2; TCRdb's D gene call, TRBD2, goes unchecked for lack of DNA. Per germline, CDR1 SGHTA and CDR2 FQGNSA. The CDR3 is 14 amino acids. The CDR3: CASSPHGGAGELFF.

This clonotype is called medium-sized based on its frequency. The V gene is TRBV6-1, the J gene TRBJ1-4. Germline V gene data show CDR1 as MNHNS and CDR2 as SASEGT. The CDR3 totals 13 residues. The CDR3 sequence: CASSRGANEKLFF.

Measured by frequency, this clonotype is large. This rearrangement joins TRBV6-2 or TRBV6-3 to TRBJ2-1; no DNA is available, so the TRBD2 call from TCRdb remains unchecked. The CDR3 is 16 residues long. Germline CDR1 MNHEY, CDR2 SVGEGT. CDR3: CASSYSPSGGPHEQFF.

Frequency places this clonotype as medium-sized. The rearrangement links TRBV6-5 to TRBJ2-7; TCRdb reports TRBD1, a call that lacks DNA to check it against. Germline values: CDR1 MNHEY, CDR2 SVGAGI. The CDR3 is 15 amino acids. The CDR3 region is CASRNRQGPTYEQYF.

CDR3 in amino acids: CASSDQGPDTQYF. This rearrangement joins TRBV6-1 to TRBJ2-3; TCRdb selects TRBD1, and the lack of DNA leaves this call unchecked. Germline CDR1 and CDR2: MNHNS and SASEGT. The CDR3 is 13 amino acids.

By frequency, this clonotype registers medium-sized. The genes are TRBV5-4 and TRBJ2-5; TCRdb's D gene call, TRBD1, goes unchecked for lack of DNA. The CDR3 is made up of 17 amino acids. Germline CDR1 and CDR2: SGHNT and YYREEE (reference sequence). The CDR3 spells CASSFFGGQGPRETQYF.

The chain has TRBV6-1 and TRBJ2-1. The CDR3 is 13 amino acids. Germline assignment: CDR1 MNHNS and CDR2 SASEGT. CDR3 loop: CASGVAGVYEQYF.

The chain uses TRBV12-3 or TRBV12-4 and TRBJ1-6; TCRdb lists TRBD1, though no DNA is available to test this call. This CDR3 has 12 residues. CDR3 loop: CASSGGNSPLHF.

By frequency, this clonotype registers large. This rearrangement joins TRBV29-1 to TRBJ2-2; TCRdb selects TRBD2, and the lack of DNA leaves this call unchecked. The germline gives CDR1 SQVTM, CDR2 ANQGSEA. The CDR3 has 16 residues. The CDR3 here is CSVQYPLAGGSGELFF.

This chain joins TRBV27 and TRBJ2-2; TCRdb's D call, TRBD1, is unchecked because there is no DNA. Per germline, CDR1 MNHEY and CDR2 SMNVEV (reference sequence). The CDR3 is 15 residues long. CDR3: CASSITQGAAGELFF.